The following is a T cell receptor beta chain sequence with its context. This entry comes from a study of blood T cells in healthy people across ages. At the level of the study: For every two T cells, template switching captured about one barcoded beta molecule.

CDR3 length: 13 amino acids. Trimming left V 11 bases short and J 3 bases short, with 17 bases between. CDR1 SNHLY and CDR2 FYNNEI come from the germline V gene. Every sample had a minimum of 6.5 million PBMCs isolated. A sample-barcoded 5' primer and a J-beta primer mix were used in a second PCR of about 7 to 12 cycles. Each cDNA was tagged by a template-switch adaptor containing 12 random nucleotides. From each sample, at least 2.5 million paired-end reads containing CDR3 were obtained. TCRdb redid the calling of the 5' RACE reads with MiXCR, one entry per CDR3 protein. This table holds around 1.5 million distinct CDR3 sequences, roughly 40% found once.

The specimen sequenced was blood. The sequence was obtained from a woman between 18 and 29 years old in good health. The rearrangement uses TRBV2 and TRBJ2-7, with D perhaps assigned TRBD1 or TRBD2 (6 bases each). The CDR3 nucleotides are TGTGCCTTCATGAGGGGGAGGCTCTACGAGCAGTACTTC. Its protein product is CAFMRGRLYEQYF.